This TCR beta chain emerged from a study of blood T cell repertoires in COVID-19 (dated by TCRdb to 2019 to 2021). Regarding the complete study: Samples covering the acute and convalescent phases of COVID-19 were provided by collaborators in the United States, Italy and Spain. Where available, HLA class I and class II types were obtained from metadata supplied by the sample provider rather than from assay-based typing. The dataset comprised deeply sampled blood TCRbeta repertoires from subjects exposed to, actively infected with, or recovered from COVID-19. Sample metadata almost always included a de-identified subject ID, COVID-19 status, age in years and sex. The repertoires were released in a freely available public database meant as a resource for research on the immune response to SARS-CoV-2. The material from the prospective study consisted of cDNA or gDNA derived from T cells, B-cell-depleted T cells, or PBMCs. The samples were drawn from the first 160 participants of the ongoing ImmuneRACE study and from 1,200 or so subjects provided by 6 global collaborators. Study-wide conclusions, independent of this receptor: The amount of clinical and demographic metadata varied by source and participant and was provided uncurated.

TCRbeta CDR3 regions were amplified from genomic DNA using the immunoSEQ Assay, a bias-controlled multiplex PCR. In the original analysis: Within the assay, amplification of reference gene primers was used to estimate how many nucleated cells each sample contained. To quantify the absolute abundance of each unique TCRbeta CDR3 rearrangement, sequence reads were collapsed and filtered. For each sample, productive Simpson clonality was calculated by taking the square root of Simpson's diversity index across productive rearrangements. This immuneACCESS table, as held by TCRdb, lists in-frame sequences with V and J called but not all clones. Of the missing ones, under half trace to an unresolved V gene in checked studies; the others have no known cause. D and trimming come from the DNA, and the V and J calls and clone size come from that table. Counted in this sample were 200,000 to 250,000 clones; about nine tenths of them appeared once. Of the sample, 3% to 4.5% falls within the top ten clones.

Participants in the prospective study were aged about 18 to 95 years, lived in under 30 United States geographic areas, and enrolled through a virtual design. Cohort assignment in the prospective study relied on participant-reported clinical history from a screening survey and a study questionnaire. In the prospective study, whole blood, serum and a nasopharyngeal or oropharyngeal swab were collected from each participant by mobile phlebotomists. Participants in the prospective study had the option to provide additional blood draws and questionnaires over a roughly two-month period. Before DNA extraction, blood samples from the prospective study were shipped at room temperature or frozen. About this clone: Its cognate antigen has yet to be identified. Per-base quality was not reported, and no clone a single base away is much larger than it.

Specimen: PBMCs or T cells enriched from blood (not recorded which). This TCR came from a woman in her thirties or forties with acute COVID-19.

The nucleotide sequence reads as follows: TGCGCCAGCAGTATAGCGGTGAACACTGAAGCTTTCTTT. Translated, this gives CASSIAVNTEAFF. The sequence is built from TRBV5-1 and TRBJ1-1; a confident D gene designation cannot be given. Relative to germline, V is 5 bases shorter and J is 0 bases shorter, with 8 bases between their ends. CDR1 and CDR2, per the germline V gene, are SGHRS and YFSETQ. Including cysteine and phenylalanine, the CDR3 has 13 amino acids. Just the 39-base CDR3 DNA is kept, in frame starting at base 1.